This T cell receptor beta chain was captured in a study of blood T cell repertoires in COVID-19. Sequencing was performed with immunoSEQ multiplex PCR; in TCRdb, only in-frame clones are kept and a portion is missing. The sample shows hundreds of thousands of clones, roughly 91% of them seen only once. The V end lost 4 bases, the J end lost 5 bases, and 12 bases lay between the germline ends. The CDR3 sequence is 13 residues long. Looked up from germline, CDR1 is MNHEY and CDR2 is SMNVEV (reference sequence). The clonotype originates from a woman in her fifties or sixties in a cohort exposed to, infected with or recovered from COVID-19 (not recorded which). Sample: PBMCs or T cells enriched from blood (not recorded which). The rearrangement joins TRBV27 to TRBJ2-7; the D gene is possibly TRBD2 (6 bases). DNA for the CDR3: TGTGCCAGCAGTTGGAGGGGATCTAACGAGCAGTACTTC. This gives the protein CASSWRGSNEQYF.